This T cell receptor (beta chain) emerged from a study of blood T cells in healthy people across ages (dated by TCRdb to 2015 to 2017). A note on the overall study: In model experiments, template switching captured roughly one uniquely barcoded TCR beta cDNA molecule for every two T cells. To avoid experimental bias, donors of different ages were spread randomly across the sequencing lanes. Using deep sequencing normalized with unique cDNA molecular identifiers, the study measured how TCR beta repertoire diversity changes with age. Donors were grouped into four age groups: young (average roughly 17 years), middle-aged (around 39), aged (around 60) and long-lived (roughly 80). Using the same blood draw, the study looked at two additional independent replicas of 1 million unique cDNA reads for two donors, one aged 18 to 30 and the other aged 80 or older. The full study reports these points: The percentage of naive T cells measured by flow cytometry correlated strongly with observed TCR beta diversity. Compared with the aged group, more naive CD4+ T cells, fewer expanded clones and increased TCR diversity were shown by the long-lived group, suggesting age selection. Estimates of total diversity based on one million sequenced T cells were considered lower bounds and underestimates. Because profiling used bulk unsorted PBMCs, naive and antigen-experienced compartments could not be compared conclusively. Because donor CMV infection status was unknown, age-related changes in expanded clonotypes were potentially confounded. As age increased, observed TCR beta diversity per million T cells dropped in a roughly linear way, and a significant reduction was already evident by age about 40.

Library construction relied on 5' RACE. A second roughly 7 to 11 cycle PCR used a sample-barcoded 5' primer and a J-beta primer mix. A template-switch 5' adaptor carrying 12 random nucleotides introduced a unique molecular identifier onto each TCR beta cDNA molecule. At least 2.5 million CDR3-containing paired-end reads were obtained from each sample. First-strand cDNA synthesis was performed from all RNA using the Mint cDNA synthesis kit, with priming by a TRBC-specific oligonucleotide. Following uracil-DNA glycosylase treatment, all cDNA underwent a first 18-cycle PCR with the universal primers M1SS and BC2_uni_R. In the authors' own workflow: For normalization, 1 million high-quality reads, each with a distinct molecular identifier, were randomly selected from each sample. Instead of being binned into consensus sequences, reads that shared molecular identifiers were thrown out. MiTCR, with a Q25 quality threshold and the strictest error-elimination algorithm, was used for CDR3 identification, clonotype clustering and error correction. Lower-bound total TCR beta diversity was estimated with a nonparametric unseen species model using Euler transformation. The public sequencing data were trimmed at Q25 with fastp and processed into clonotypes with MiXCR by TCRdb, which kept only in-frame beta chains. Rows with a matching CDR3 protein are joined into one entry that keeps the most common DNA and genes. TCRdb, not the original authors, processed these V and J calls. The sample table shows around 1,900,000 distinct CDR3 sequences, and roughly two fifths are seen once. Approximately 22% of the sample rests with the top ten.

The donors were roughly 38 Caucasian individuals from Russia, aged roughly 6 to 100 years, who were systemically healthy. Each donor gave about 10 milliliters of peripheral blood, drawn into EDTA-treated Vacutainer tubes. Ficoll-Paque density-gradient centrifugation was used to isolate PBMCs, with at least 6.5 million per sample. Total RNA, at least 6 micrograms per sample, was extracted from PBMCs with Trizol reagent. The percentages of naive CD45RAhigh/CD27high T cells were determined by flow cytometry on a PBMC aliquot from every donor. V is shortened by 2 bases, J by 7 bases, and the region joining them spans 15 bases. CDR1 and CDR2 are drawn from the germline V gene (reference sequence): MNHEY, SMNVEV. The CDR3 starts with the cysteine, ends with the phenylalanine, and has 15 residues. The read is trimmed to its CDR3 DNA, 45 bases read in frame from base 1. Details on this clonotype: What this receptor recognizes is not known. No quality values exist for individual bases; no much larger clone is one base distant.

Recombination joined TRBV27 with TRBJ2-1; the best D guess is TRBD2, with 5 bases matching. Sequencing was carried out using blood. The receptor was derived from a human donor in good health. Here the CDR3 is given as CASSLLRSRTNEQFF. The sequenced DNA: TGTGCCAGCAGTTTACTCAGGTCCCGGACTAATGAGCAGTTCTTC.